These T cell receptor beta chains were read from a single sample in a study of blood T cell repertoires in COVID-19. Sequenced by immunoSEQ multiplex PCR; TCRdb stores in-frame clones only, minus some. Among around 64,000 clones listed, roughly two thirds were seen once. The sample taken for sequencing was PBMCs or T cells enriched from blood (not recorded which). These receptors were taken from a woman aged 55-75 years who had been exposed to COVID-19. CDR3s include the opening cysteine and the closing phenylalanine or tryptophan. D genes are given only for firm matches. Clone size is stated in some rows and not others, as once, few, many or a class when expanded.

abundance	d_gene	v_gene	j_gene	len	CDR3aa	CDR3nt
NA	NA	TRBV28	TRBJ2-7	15	CASSPSGVGLREQYF	TGTGCCAGCAGCCCATCCGGGGTTGGGCTTCGGGAGCAGTACTTC
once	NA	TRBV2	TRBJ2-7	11	CASSERYEQYF	TGTGCCAGCAGTGAACGGTACGAGCAGTACTTC
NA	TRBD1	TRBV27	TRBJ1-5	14	CASSRQGADQPQHF	TGTGCCAGCAGCCGACAGGGGGCGGATCAGCCCCAGCATTTT
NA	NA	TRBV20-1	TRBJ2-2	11	CSASYRVELFF	TGCAGTGCCAGCTACAGGGTGGAGCTGTTTTTT
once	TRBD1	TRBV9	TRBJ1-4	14	CASSTGTGYEKLFF	TGTGCCAGCAGCACCGGGACAGGTTATGAAAAACTGTTTTTT
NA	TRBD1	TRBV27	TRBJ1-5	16	CASSPRGQGLMQPQHF	TGTGCCAGCAGCCCAAGGGGACAGGGGTTAATGCAGCCCCAGCATTTT
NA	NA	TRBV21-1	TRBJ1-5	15	CASGCQGKGNQPQHF	TGTGCCAGCGGGTGCCAGGGGAAGGGCAATCAGCCCCAGCATTTT
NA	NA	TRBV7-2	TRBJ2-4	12	CASSLDGNIQYF	TGTGCCAGCAGCTTAGACGGAAACATTCAGTACTTC
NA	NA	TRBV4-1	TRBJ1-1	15	CASSQPTEMNTEAFF	TGCGCCAGCAGCCAACCCACAGAGATGAACACTGAAGCTTTCTTT
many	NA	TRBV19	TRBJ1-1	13	CASSIRRNTEAFF	TGTGCCAGTAGTATCCGGAGAAACACTGAAGCTTTCTTT
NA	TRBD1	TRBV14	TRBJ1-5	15	CASIPTGCSNQPQHF	TGTGCCAGCATACCGACAGGGTGTAGCAATCAGCCCCAGCATTTT
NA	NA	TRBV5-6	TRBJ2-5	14	CASSTGLPTETQYF	TGTGCCAGCAGCACTGGACTACCGACAGAGACCCAGTACTTC
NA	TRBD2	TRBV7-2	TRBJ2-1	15	CASSFTSGTYNEQFF	TGTGCCAGCAGCTTTACTAGCGGGACCTACAATGAGCAGTTCTTC
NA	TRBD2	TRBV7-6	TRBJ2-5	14	CASSVGLAQETQYF	TGTGCCAGCAGCGTGGGACTAGCGCAAGAGACCCAGTACTTC
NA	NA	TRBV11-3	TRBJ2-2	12	CASSLRTGELFF	TGTGCCAGCAGCTTACGGACCGGGGAGCTGTTTTTT
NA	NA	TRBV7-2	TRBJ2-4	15	CASSSRGGGINIQYF	TGTGCCAGCAGCTCCCGAGGAGGGGGCATCAACATTCAGTACTTC
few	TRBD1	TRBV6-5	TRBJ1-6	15	CASSYSNTGDSPLHF	TGTGCCAGCAGTTACTCTAATACAGGGGATTCACCCCTCCACTTT
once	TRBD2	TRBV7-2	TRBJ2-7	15	CASRTTSGLSYEQYF	TGTGCCAGCAGGACGACTAGCGGGCTTTCCTACGAGCAGTACTTC
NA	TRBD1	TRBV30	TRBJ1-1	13	CAWRNMTGTEAFF	TGTGCCTGGAGAAATATGACAGGGACTGAAGCTTTCTTT
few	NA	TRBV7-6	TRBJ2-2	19	CASTFTLIGQHRDTGELFF	TGTGCCAGCACCTTCACCCTAATTGGCCAGCACCGGGACACCGGGGAGCTGTTTTTT
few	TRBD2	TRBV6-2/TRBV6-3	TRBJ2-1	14	CASSGLAGGNEQFF	TGTGCCAGCAGTGGACTAGCGGGAGGCAATGAGCAGTTCTTC
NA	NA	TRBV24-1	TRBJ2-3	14	CATSDLIGVDTQYF	TGTGCCACCAGTGATTTGATAGGGGTTGATACGCAGTATTTT
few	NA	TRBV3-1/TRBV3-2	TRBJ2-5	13	CASSQLNDRTQYF	TGTGCCAGCAGCCAATTGAACGACAGAACCCAGTACTTC
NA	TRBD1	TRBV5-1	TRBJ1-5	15	CASSQGQGAGQPQHF	TGCGCCAGCAGCCAGGGACAGGGGGCCGGTCAGCCCCAGCATTTT
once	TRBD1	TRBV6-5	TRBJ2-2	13	CASRYRGAGELFF	TGTGCCAGCCGATACAGGGGCGCCGGGGAGCTGTTTTTT
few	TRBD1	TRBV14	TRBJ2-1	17	CASSKRLDRVSYNEQFF	TGTGCCAGCAGCAAGAGGTTGGACAGGGTCTCCTACAATGAGCAGTTCTTC
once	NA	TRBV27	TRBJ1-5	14	CASRTRGKDQPQHF	TGTGCCAGCAGGACTCGGGGGAAGGATCAGCCCCAGCATTTT
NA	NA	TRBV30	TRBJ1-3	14	CAWNQGIPGNTIYF	TGTGCCTGGAATCAGGGAATACCTGGAAACACCATATATTTT
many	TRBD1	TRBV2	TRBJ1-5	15	CASSERGQGRQPQHF	TGTGCCAGCAGTGAAAGGGGACAGGGGCGTCAGCCCCAGCATTTT
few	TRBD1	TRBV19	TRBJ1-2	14	CASSIRTGDYGYTF	TGTGCCAGTAGTATTAGGACAGGCGACTATGGCTACACCTTC
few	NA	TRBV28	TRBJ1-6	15	CASTGGRRENSPLHF	TGTGCCAGCACCGGGGGACGTAGGGAGAATTCACCCCTCCACTTT
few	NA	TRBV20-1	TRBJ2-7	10	CSALSYEQYF	TGCAGTGCCCTGAGCTACGAGCAGTACTTC
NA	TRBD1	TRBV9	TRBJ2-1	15	CASSSSGTAYNEQFF	TGTGCCAGCAGCTCATCCGGGACAGCTTACAATGAGCAGTTCTTC
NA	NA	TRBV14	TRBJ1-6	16	CASRGTSNQYNSPLHF	TGTGCCAGCAGGGGCACCTCGAACCAGTATAATTCACCCCTCCACTTT
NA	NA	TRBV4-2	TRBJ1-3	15	CASSHSGGGQNTIYF	TGTGCCAGCAGCCATTCAGGCGGGGGGCAAAACACCATATATTTT
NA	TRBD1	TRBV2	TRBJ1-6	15	CASSGDRGPNSPLHF	TGTGCCAGCAGTGGGGACAGGGGCCCGAATTCACCCCTCCACTTT
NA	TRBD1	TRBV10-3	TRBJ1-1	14	CAIRENRGTTEAFF	TGTGCCATCAGAGAAAACAGGGGGACCACTGAAGCTTTCTTT
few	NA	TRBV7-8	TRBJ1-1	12	CASSQTVQEAFF	TGTGCCAGCAGCCAAACAGTACAGGAAGCTTTCTTT
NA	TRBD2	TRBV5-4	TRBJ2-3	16	CASSRGAGAEGDTQYF	TGTGCCAGCAGCAGAGGAGCGGGAGCCGAAGGGGATACGCAGTATTTT
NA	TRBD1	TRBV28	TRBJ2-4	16	CASSFRDREPKNIQYF	TGTGCCAGCAGTTTCCGGGACAGGGAGCCAAAAAACATTCAGTACTTC
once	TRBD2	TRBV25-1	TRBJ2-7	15	CASSDAGLAGAKQYF	TGTGCCAGCAGTGATGCGGGACTAGCGGGAGCCAAGCAGTACTTC
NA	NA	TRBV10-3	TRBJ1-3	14	CAITTGFVGNTIYF	TGTGCCATCACCACAGGCTTTGTGGGAAACACCATATATTTT
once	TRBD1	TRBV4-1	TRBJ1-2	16	CASSQITGARIYGYTF	TGCGCCAGCAGCCAGATAACAGGGGCTCGGATCTATGGCTACACCTTC
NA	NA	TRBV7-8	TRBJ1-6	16	CASSLSANSYNSPLHF	TGTGCCAGCAGCTTAAGTGCTAACTCCTATAATTCACCCCTCCACTTT
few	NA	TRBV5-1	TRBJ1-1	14	CASSLDRIITEAFF	TGCGCCAGCAGCTTGGACAGGATAATCACTGAAGCTTTCTTT
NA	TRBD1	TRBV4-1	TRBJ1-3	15	CASSLLTGFGNTIYF	TGCGCCAGCAGCCTCCTGACAGGGTTCGGAAACACCATATATTTT
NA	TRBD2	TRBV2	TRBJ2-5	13	CASNGLARETQYF	TGTGCCAGCAACGGACTAGCTCGTGAGACCCAGTACTTC
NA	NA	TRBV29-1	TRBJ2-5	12	CSVANEGETQYF	TGCAGCGTTGCAAACGAGGGAGAGACCCAGTACTTC
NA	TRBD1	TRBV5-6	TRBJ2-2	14	CASSWGQGSGELFF	TGTGCCAGCAGCTGGGGACAGGGTTCCGGGGAGCTGTTTTTT
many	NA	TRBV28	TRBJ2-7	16	CASRQRSTGSPYEQYF	TGTGCCAGCAGGCAAAGGAGCACAGGGTCCCCCTACGAGCAGTACTTC